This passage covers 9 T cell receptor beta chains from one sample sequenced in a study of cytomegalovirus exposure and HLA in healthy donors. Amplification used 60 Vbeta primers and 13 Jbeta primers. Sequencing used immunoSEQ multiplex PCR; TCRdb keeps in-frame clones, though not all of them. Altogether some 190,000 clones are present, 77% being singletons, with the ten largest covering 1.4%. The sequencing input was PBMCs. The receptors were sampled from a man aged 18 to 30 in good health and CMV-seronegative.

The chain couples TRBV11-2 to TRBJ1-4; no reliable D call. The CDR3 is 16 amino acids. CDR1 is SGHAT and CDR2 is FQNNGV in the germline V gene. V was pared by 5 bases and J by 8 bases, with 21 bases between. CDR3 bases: TGTGCCAGCAGCCCCAGAAGAGCGGAAATTGGGGAAAAACTGTTTTTT. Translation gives CASSPRRAEIGEKLFF.

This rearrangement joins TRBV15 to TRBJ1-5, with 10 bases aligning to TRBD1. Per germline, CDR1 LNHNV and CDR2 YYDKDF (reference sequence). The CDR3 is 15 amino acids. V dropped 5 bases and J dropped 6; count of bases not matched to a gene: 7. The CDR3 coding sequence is TGTGCCACCAGCGCAGAGGGACAGGGGATTCAGCCCCAGCATTTT. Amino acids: CATSAEGQGIQPQHF.

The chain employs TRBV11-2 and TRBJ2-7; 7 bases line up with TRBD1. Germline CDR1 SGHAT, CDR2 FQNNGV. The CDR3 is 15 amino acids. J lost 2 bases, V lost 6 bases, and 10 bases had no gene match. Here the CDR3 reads CASSNRQGSAYEQYF. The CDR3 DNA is TGTGCCAGCAGTAATAGACAGGGATCGGCCTACGAGCAGTACTTC.

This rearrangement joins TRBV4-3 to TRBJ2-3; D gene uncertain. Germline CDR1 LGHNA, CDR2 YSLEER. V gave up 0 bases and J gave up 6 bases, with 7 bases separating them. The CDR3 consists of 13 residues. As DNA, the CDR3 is TGCGCCAGCAGCCAAGATTGGCGGGATACGCAGTATTTT. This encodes CASSQDWRDTQYF.

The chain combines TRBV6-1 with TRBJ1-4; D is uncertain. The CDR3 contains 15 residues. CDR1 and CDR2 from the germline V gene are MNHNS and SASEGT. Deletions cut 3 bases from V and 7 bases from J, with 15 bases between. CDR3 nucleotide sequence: TGTGCCAGCAGTGATTTAGAGGGTGGTTCTGAAAAACTGTTTTTT. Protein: CASSDLEGGSEKLFF.

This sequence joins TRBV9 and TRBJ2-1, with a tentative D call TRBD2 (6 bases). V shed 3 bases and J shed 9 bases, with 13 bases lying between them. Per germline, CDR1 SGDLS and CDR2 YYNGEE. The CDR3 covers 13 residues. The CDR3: CASSGLGRSEQFF. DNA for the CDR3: TGTGCCAGCAGCGGACTAGGCAGAAGTGAGCAGTTCTTC.

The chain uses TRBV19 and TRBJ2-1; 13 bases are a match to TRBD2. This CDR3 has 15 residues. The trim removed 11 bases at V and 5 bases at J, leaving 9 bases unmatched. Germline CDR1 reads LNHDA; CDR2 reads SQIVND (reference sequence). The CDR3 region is CAGPEGLAGDNEQFF. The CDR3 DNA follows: TGTGCCGGACCAGAAGGACTAGCGGGGGACAATGAGCAGTTCTTC.

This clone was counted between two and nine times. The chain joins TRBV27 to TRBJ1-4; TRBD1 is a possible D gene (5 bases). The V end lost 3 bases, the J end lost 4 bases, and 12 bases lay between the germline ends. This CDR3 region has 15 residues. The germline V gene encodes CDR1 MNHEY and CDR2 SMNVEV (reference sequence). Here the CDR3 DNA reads TGTGCCAGCAGTTTTTTGGGGGGTGGTAATGAAAAACTGTTTTTT. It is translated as CASSFLGGGNEKLFF.

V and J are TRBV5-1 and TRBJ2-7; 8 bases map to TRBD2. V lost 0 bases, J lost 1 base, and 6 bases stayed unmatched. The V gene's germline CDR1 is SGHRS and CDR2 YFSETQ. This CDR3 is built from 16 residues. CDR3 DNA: TGCGCCAGCAGCTTGGTACCAGCGGGGGATTCCTACGAGCAGTACTTC. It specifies CASSLVPAGDSYEQYF.